One and the same sample provided the 24 T cell receptor beta chains below, sequenced in a study of blood T cells in healthy people across ages. The use of a sample-barcoded 5' primer and a J-beta primer mix characterized a second PCR of roughly 6 to 11 cycles. Each CDR3 protein gets one entry after TCRdb re-called the 5' RACE reads with MiXCR. The sample has about 1.4 million distinct CDR3 sequences; 55% to 75% are singletons. The sample taken for sequencing was blood. The receptors were gathered from a man in his late teens or twenties in good health.

This chain joins TRBV27 and TRBJ2-3; D is unclear. CDR1 is MNHEY and CDR2 is SMNVEV in the germline V gene (reference sequence). The germline V and J ends were trimmed by 7 bases and 4 bases, with 15 bases remaining between them. The CDR3 is 14 residues long. For the CDR3, the DNA is TGTGCCAGCACCCTGTATGCTTTCGCAGATACGCAGTATTTT. This encodes CASTLYAFADTQYF.

The count of this clonotype is one. The chain has TRBV4-1 and TRBJ1-2; D is undetermined. Germline-derived CDR1 and CDR2 are MGHRA and YSYEKL. The V end was cut by 1 base, the J end by 0 bases, with 3 bases between. This CDR3 contains 13 residues. The CDR3 DNA reads as TGCGCCAGCAGCCAAGTCGCTAACTATGGCTACACCTTC. Protein: CASSQVANYGYTF.

The chain couples TRBV5-4 to TRBJ1-2; TRBD1 agrees at 7 bases. The germline CDR1 and CDR2 sequences are SGHNT and YYREEE (reference sequence). J gave up 3 bases and V 4 bases, and 15 bases lay outside the gene matches. The CDR3 extends over 17 amino acids. The CDR3 sequence: CASSPYPRGRVDYGYTF. The CDR3 DNA reads as TGTGCCAGCAGCCCCTACCCCAGGGGGAGGGTTGACTATGGCTACACCTTC. Combining the CDR3 with reference TRBV5-4 and TRBJ1-2 gives the whole variable domain ETGVTQSPTHLIKTRGQQVTLRCSSQSGHNTVSWYQQALGQGPQFIFQYYREEENGRGNFPPRFSGLQFPNYSSELNVNALELDDSALYLCASSPYPRGRVDYGYTFGSGTRLTVV.

CDR3 coding DNA: TGTGCCATCAGTGAAACTAGCGACTACGAGCAGTACTTC. This encodes CAISETSDYEQYF. V usage is TRBV10-3 and J usage is TRBJ2-7, with TRBD2 matching over 7 bases. This CDR3 is 13 amino acids long. The germline V gene has CDR1 ENHRY and CDR2 SYGVKD. The V and J ends lost 3 bases and 3 bases, in that order; junction bases with no gene match: 2.

This clonotype was observed a handful of times. The CDR3 bases are TGTGCCAGCAGTTACCCCGGGACGGGGGACAATGAGCAGTTCTTC. As protein: CASSYPGTGDNEQFF. The chain uses TRBV6-2 or TRBV6-3 and TRBJ2-1, with D perhaps TRBD2 (6 bases). Germline values: CDR1 MNHEY, CDR2 SVGEGT. V was shortened by 2 bases and J by 5 bases, with 13 bases between the two germline ends. This CDR3 is 15 amino acids long.

The CDR3 region is CASSLGQRGTEAFF. As DNA, the CDR3 is TGCGCCAGCAGCTTGGGGCAGCGAGGCACTGAAGCTTTCTTT. This rearrangement joins TRBV5-1 to TRBJ1-1; D is unresolved. The CDR3 has 14 amino acids. V dropped 0 bases and J dropped 4 bases, with 10 bases sitting between them. Germline V CDR1 and CDR2: SGHRS, YFSETQ.

This clonotype was seen a few times. This chain joins TRBV20-1 and TRBJ2-7; unclear D gene. Germline V gives CDR1 DFQATT, CDR2 SNEGSKA (reference sequence). CDR3 length: 14 amino acids. With 2 bases removed from V and 1 base from J, the gap between germline ends came to 12 bases. The CDR3 sequence is CSARREPDSYEQYF. The DNA of the CDR3 is TGCAGTGCTAGAAGAGAACCGGATTCCTACGAGCAGTACTTC.

This clonotype was counted a few times. The chain carries TRBV13 and TRBJ1-6; D is unclear. V was cut by 5 bases and J by 5 bases, with 7 bases left in between. The CDR3 runs 13 residues. The germline V gene has CDR1 PRHDT and CDR2 FYEKMQ (reference sequence). CDR3 DNA: TGTGCCAGCAGCCCGGCCAATAATTCACCCCTCCACTTT. This gives the protein CASSPANNSPLHF.

V gene TRBV3-1 combines with J gene TRBJ2-4; D might be TRBD2 (6 bases). Near its end, the DNA agrees better with TRBJ2-7, so the J call may be wrong. The CDR3 is made up of 17 amino acids. Germline CDR1 and CDR2: LGHDT and YNNKEL (reference sequence). The CDR3 is CASSQDSGVYAGYEQYF. The CDR3 DNA reads as TGTGCCAGCAGCCAAGATAGCGGTGTTTATGCAGGGTACGAGCAGTACTTC.

The V gene is TRBV4-2, the J gene TRBJ2-1; D is possibly TRBD2 (6 bases). The CDR3 spans 17 residues. Germline lookup yields CDR1 LGHNA and CDR2 YNFKEQ. Trimming removed 2 bases from V and 0 bases from J, with 14 bases in between. CDR3 nucleotides: TGTGCCAGCAGCCAACCGGGGGACTCCTTCTCCTACAATGAGCAGTTCTTC. Amino acid sequence: CASSQPGDSFSYNEQFF.

With respect to this clonotype: One end of the junction fails to match germline, which may point to a read error. V usage is TRBV20-1 and J usage is TRBJ2-7; TRBD2 agrees at 8 bases. There are 14 residues in the CDR3. Germline CDR1 DFQATT, CDR2 SNEGSKA (reference sequence). The CDR3 DNA is TGCAGTGCTAGTCACAGCGGGAGCTCCCACGAGCAGTACTTC. Translation gives CSASHSGSSHEQYF.

V and J are TRBV12-3 or TRBV12-4 and TRBJ2-1; the match to TRBD1 covers 9 bases. The V segment lost 6 bases and the J segment 7 bases; nucleotides outside the gene matches: 7. The length of the CDR3 is 14 residues. CDR3 coding DNA: TGTGCCAGCAGCTCGAGGACAGGGGATAATGAGCAGTTCTTC. Its translation is CASSSRTGDNEQFF.

This clonotype was found once. The J gene is TRBJ1-6, the V gene TRBV20-1; TRBD1 is a possible D gene (5 bases). With 0 bases removed from V and 12 bases from J, the gap between germline ends came to 18 bases. Germline CDR1 and CDR2: DFQATT and SNEGSKA (reference sequence). CDR3 length: 15 amino acids. This chain's CDR3 is CSARDAGLAYLPLHF. The CDR3 DNA is TGCAGTGCTAGAGATGCAGGGTTGGCATATTTACCCCTCCACTTT.

This chain links TRBV5-1 with TRBJ1-2; the D is unclear. The CDR3 sequence is 14 residues long. Germline CDR1 and CDR2: SGHRS and YFSETQ. Trimming cost V 0 bases and J 2 bases, with 8 bases left between them. CDR3: CASSLGLVNYGYTF. Here the CDR3 DNA reads TGCGCCAGCAGCTTGGGTTTGGTGAACTATGGCTACACCTTC.

This clonotype was counted only a few times. The chain is built from TRBV6-5 and TRBJ2-5; 10 nucleotides agree with TRBD2. In germline, CDR1 is MNHEY, CDR2 SVGAGI. This CDR3 is 12 amino acids long. V lost 6 bases to trimming and J lost 13 bases; unmatched junction nucleotides: 8. In DNA, the CDR3 is TGTGCCAGCAGAACTAGCGGGGATATGGTGTACTTC. It encodes CASRTSGDMVYF.

The chain uses TRBV7-9 and TRBJ2-3; no clear D. In germline, CDR1 is SEHNR, CDR2 FQNEAQ (reference sequence). The CDR3 contains 18 residues. The ends were cut back, 6 bases at V and 0 bases at J, with 22 bases in the middle. CDR3 loop: CASSLSRWSGYSTDTQYF. The CDR3 DNA is TGTGCCAGCAGTCTGTCCCGATGGTCCGGGTACAGCACAGATACGCAGTATTTT. Based on the CDR3 plus reference TRBV7-9 and TRBJ2-3, the full variable domain is DTGVSQNPRHKITKRGQNVTFRCDPISEHNRLYWYRQTLGQGPEFLTYFQNEAQLEKSRLLSDRFSAERPKGSFSTLEIQRTEQGDSAMYLCASSLSRWSGYSTDTQYFGPGTRLTVL.

This clonotype showed up just a few times. An end of the junction does not agree with germline; a read error may underlie this. V is TRBV5-1 and J is TRBJ1-3; D is uncertain. The length of the CDR3 is 14 residues. Germline V gives CDR1 SGHRS, CDR2 YFSETQ. CDR3 DNA sequence: TGTGCCAGCAGTCTGTCGGGGTCTGGAAACACCATATATTTT. The encoded protein is CASSLSGSGNTIYF.

The chain couples TRBV9 to TRBJ1-2; 9 nucleotides match TRBD1. The CDR3 is 15 amino acids. V was clipped by 0 bases and J by 4 bases; unmatched bases: 4. Germline CDR1 is SGDLS and CDR2 is YYNGEE. CDR3 in DNA: TGTGCCAGCAGCGTAGAGGGGACAGGGATCTATGGCTACACCTTC. Translated: CASSVEGTGIYGYTF.

This clonotype has just one count. The chain uses TRBV7-2 and TRBJ2-5, with TRBD2 matching over 7 bases. V trimming: 6 bases; J trimming: 11 bases; junction bases outside the gene matches: 15. The CDR3 loop spans 14 amino acids. In germline, CDR1 is SGHTA, CDR2 FQGNSA. CDR3 DNA sequence: TGTGCCAGCAGTAGGGCTAGCGGATACAATGAGCAGTACTTC. It yields the protein CASSRASGYNEQYF.

The CDR3 sequence is CASSQQGLNEKLFF. In DNA form, the CDR3 reads TGCGCCAGCAGCCAACAGGGCCTGAATGAAAAACTGTTTTTT. This rearrangement joins TRBV4-1 to TRBJ1-4; tentative D call: TRBD1 (5 bases). From germline, CDR1 is MGHRA and CDR2 YSYEKL. The CDR3 consists of 14 residues. The germline V and J ends were trimmed by 2 bases and 5 bases, with 9 bases remaining between them.

This clonotype was seen only a few times. The chain combines TRBV7-9 with TRBJ1-2; D not certain. CDR3 length: 15 amino acids. Germline assignment: CDR1 SEHNR and CDR2 FQNEAQ (reference sequence). Trimming left V 4 bases short and J 0 bases short, with 12 bases between. CDR3: CASSSLRRANYGYTF. CDR3 bases: TGTGCCAGCAGCTCTTTACGGCGAGCTAACTATGGCTACACCTTC.

The V and J genes are TRBV4-1 and TRBJ2-1, with a possible D match to TRBD2 (6 bases). Trimming removed 1 base at V and 2 bases at J, with 15 bases between. Germline assignment: CDR1 MGHRA and CDR2 YSYEKL. CDR3 length: 17 amino acids. The CDR3: CASSQGPGAGTYNEQFF. The CDR3 nucleotides read TGCGCCAGCAGCCAAGGTCCAGGAGCGGGTACCTACAATGAGCAGTTCTTC.

The chain couples TRBV29-1 to TRBJ1-1; 9 bases match TRBD1. Germline trimming cut 5 bases from V and 4 bases from J; bases unmatched to any gene: 2. Per germline, CDR1 SQVTM and CDR2 ANQGSEA. The CDR3 is made up of 12 amino acids. CDR3 coding DNA: TGCAGCGTTCAGACAGGGGGCACTGAAGCTTTCTTT. Its protein is CSVQTGGTEAFF.

The chain uses TRBV27 and TRBJ2-3; D may be TRBD1 (6 bases). The CDR3 is 16 residues long. Trimming removed 6 bases from V and 4 bases from J, with 20 bases in between. Germline V gives CDR1 MNHEY, CDR2 SMNVEV (reference sequence). The DNA for the CDR3 is TGTGCCAGCAGCTATGGTTCAGGGGTTCGGGCAGATACGCAGTATTTT. It specifies CASSYGSGVRADTQYF.